Presented here are 27 T cell receptor beta chains from one specimen sequenced in a study of blood T cell repertoires in COVID-19. The method was immunoSEQ multiplex PCR; TCRdb's version includes in-frame clones alone and lacks a portion of them. The data contain 100,000 to 150,000 clones, about 86% of them seen just once; the ten biggest clones take up roughly 2.2%. Input material: PBMCs or T cells enriched from blood (not recorded which). The receptors come from a woman aged 50 to 65 who had recovered from COVID-19.

This clone was recorded once. This sequence joins TRBV27 and TRBJ2-7, with 8 bases aligning to TRBD2. CDR1 and CDR2 (germline): MNHEY, SMNVEV (reference sequence). Losses at the gene ends were 5 bases for V and 6 bases for J; bases not matched to a gene: 9. This CDR3 contains 14 residues. Here the CDR3 reads CASSIGGASSEQYF. The CDR3 region has the DNA TGTGCCAGCAGTATCGGGGGGGCCTCATCCGAGCAGTACTTC.

Only one count was recorded for this clone. The chain is built from TRBV7-9 and TRBJ1-5; maybe TRBD1 (5 bases). With 5 bases removed from V and 1 base from J, the gap between germline ends came to 12 bases. The CDR3 is 15 residues long. Germline CDR1 is SEHNR and CDR2 is FQNEAQ (reference sequence). CDR3 residues: CASSPDNLSNQPQHF. DNA of the CDR3: TGTGCCAGCAGCCCGGACAACCTAAGCAATCAGCCCCAGCATTTT.

The chain employs TRBV7-8 and TRBJ2-7; D gene ambiguous. In germline, CDR1 is SGHVS, CDR2 FQNEAQ. V lost 5 bases, J lost 3 bases, and 17 bases lay in between. The CDR3 contains 15 residues. The CDR3 loop reads CASSLHAAENYEQYF. DNA of the CDR3: TGTGCCAGCAGCCTACACGCTGCCGAAAACTACGAGCAGTACTTC. Combining the CDR3 with reference TRBV7-8 and TRBJ2-7 gives the whole variable domain GAGVSQSPRYKVAKRGQDVALRCDPISGHVSLFWYQQALGQGPEFLTYFQNEAQLDKSGLPSDRFFAERPEGSVSTLKIQRTQQEDSAVYLCASSLHAAENYEQYFGPGTRLTVT.

The chain is built from TRBV7-2 and TRBJ2-2; TRBD1 matches at 9 bases. Germline V gives CDR1 SGHTA, CDR2 FQGNSA. Trimming took 6 bases from V and 12 from J; bases not matched to a gene: 14. The CDR3 is 15 amino acids. DNA for the CDR3: TGTGCCAGCAGTTCGGACCCCGGGACAGGGTCCAAGCTGTTTTTT. Encoded protein: CASSSDPGTGSKLFF.

This chain connects TRBV7-9 to TRBJ1-3; unclear D gene. Trimming stripped 10 bases from V and 0 bases from J, with 7 bases between. CDR1 SEHNR and CDR2 FQNEAQ come from the germline V gene (reference sequence). The CDR3 spans 12 residues. The CDR3 loop is CAKEDSGNTIYF. The DNA of the CDR3 is TGTGCCAAAGAGGACTCTGGAAACACCATATATTTT.

The chain combines TRBV14 with TRBJ1-6; D unclear. CDR3 length: 15 amino acids. The germline CDR1 and CDR2 sequences are SGHDN and FVKESK. Trimming removed 4 bases from V and 8 bases from J, with 15 bases in between. CDR3 amino acids: CASSLVGSLYSPLHF. The CDR3 DNA follows: TGTGCCAGCAGCCTGGTGGGGAGCCTTTATTCACCCCTCCACTTT.

CDR3 bases: TGTGCCAGCACACAGGTCACCTCTGGAAACACCATATATTTT. Amino acids: CASTQVTSGNTIYF. The chain recombines TRBV11-2 with TRBJ1-3; TRBD1 is a possible D gene (5 bases). Germline V CDR1 and CDR2: SGHAT, FQNNGV. The V end was cut by 7 bases, the J end by 0 bases, with 10 bases between. CDR3 length equals 14 residues.

The chain carries TRBV11-3 and TRBJ1-1, with a possible D match to TRBD1 (6 bases). CDR1 is SGHNT, CDR2 YENEEA, per germline. V lost 6 bases and J 5 bases, leaving 16 bases between the germline ends. This CDR3 contains 14 residues. The CDR3 sequence: CASSLGQRQTEAFF. CDR3 sequence (DNA): TGTGCCAGCAGTTTGGGACAAAGACAGACTGAAGCTTTCTTT.

The gene calls are TRBV4-1 and TRBJ1-1, with D possibly TRBD1 on 5 matching bases. The CDR3 sequence is 14 residues long. The germline V and J ends were trimmed by 0 bases and 7 bases, with 12 bases remaining between them. Germline V gives CDR1 MGHRA, CDR2 YSYEKL. CDR3 DNA sequence: TGCGCCAGCAGCCAAGAGACCAGGGTTAGTGAAGCTTTCTTT. This sequence encodes CASSQETRVSEAFF.

CDR3 amino acids: CASSFLQGTNTEAFF. The CDR3, as DNA: TGTGCCAGCAGCTTTTTACAGGGGACGAACACTGAAGCTTTCTTT. The chain joins TRBV7-9 to TRBJ1-1; 7 bases map to TRBD1. The ends lost 3 bases at V and 1 base at J; junction bases unmatched: 5. The CDR3 loop spans 15 amino acids. Germline CDR1 reads SEHNR; CDR2 reads FQNEAQ (reference sequence).

The chain joins TRBV29-1 to TRBJ2-7, with D perhaps matching TRBD1 (5 bases). In germline, CDR1 is SQVTM, CDR2 ANQGSEA. Trimming took 3 bases from V and 1 from J, leaving 10 bases between them. This CDR3 is built from 13 residues. CDR3 sequence reads: CSVDGQGSYEQYF. Here the CDR3 DNA reads TGCAGCGTTGATGGTCAGGGATCCTACGAGCAGTACTTC.

This chain connects TRBV18 to TRBJ1-1; tentatively, D is TRBD1 (6 bases). The CDR3 sequence is 18 residues long. Between the trimmed V and J ends, which lost 3 bases and 0 bases, there was a span of 20 bases. Per germline, CDR1 KGHSH and CDR2 LQKENI. CDR3 in DNA: TGTGCCAGCTCACCGGTTGGGACAAGACTCCTAATGAACACTGAAGCTTTCTTT. Its protein product is CASSPVGTRLLMNTEAFF.

This clone has just a few counts. The chain is built from TRBV11-3 and TRBJ2-7, with 10 nucleotides matching TRBD1. The trim removed 5 bases at V and 6 bases at J, leaving 7 bases unmatched. CDR1 SGHNT and CDR2 YENEEA come from the germline V gene. CDR3 length: 14 amino acids. DNA of the CDR3: TGTGCCAGCAGCCCTGGGACAGGGGATGGCGAGCAGTACTTC. Amino acids: CASSPGTGDGEQYF.

This chain links TRBV19 with TRBJ1-1; 11 bases are a match to TRBD1. Trimming removed 5 bases from V and 4 bases from J; junction bases left unmatched: 3. The CDR3 runs to 14 residues. Germline V gene lookup returns CDR1 LNHDA and CDR2 SQIVND (reference sequence). CDR3 in DNA: TGTGCCAGTAGTCGGACAGGGGGCCCCACTGAAGCTTTCTTT. Amino acid sequence: CASSRTGGPTEAFF.

The chain is built from TRBV29-1 and TRBJ2-1; no reliable D call. Trimming stripped 2 bases from V and 7 bases from J, with 9 bases between. The CDR3 covers 12 residues. CDR1 is SQVTM, CDR2 ANQGSEA, per germline. CDR3 sequence (DNA): TGCAGCGTTGAAATGACTTGGAATGAGCAGTTCTTC. Protein product: CSVEMTWNEQFF.

Many counts were recorded for this clone. The CDR3 loop is CATSRNFLGTGSIEQYF. CDR3 bases: TGTGCCACCAGCAGGAACTTTCTCGGGACAGGGTCGATCGAGCAGTACTTC. This chain joins TRBV15 and TRBJ2-7; 9 bases agree with TRBD1. The V and J ends lost 3 bases and 6 bases, in that order; junction bases with no gene match: 15. The CDR3 is 17 amino acids. Germline V gives CDR1 LNHNV, CDR2 YYDKDF (reference sequence).

V is TRBV6-5 and J is TRBJ2-7; no reliable D call. CDR3 length: 13 amino acids. Germline CDR1 is MNHEY and CDR2 is SVGAGI. V shed 6 bases and J shed 3 bases, with 12 bases lying between them. CDR3 nucleotide sequence: TGTGCCAGCAGCGCGGCCTCAAACTACGAGCAGTACTTC. Its translation is CASSAASNYEQYF.

This clone was found once. J is TRBJ2-3 and V is TRBV2; unclear D gene. The CDR3 loop spans 12 amino acids. V was cut by 2 bases and J by 6 bases, with 6 bases left in between. CDR1 and CDR2 from the germline V gene are SNHLY and FYNNEI. DNA for the CDR3: TGTGCCAGCAGTGAACGAGCCGATACGCAGTATTTT. It is translated as CASSERADTQYF.

A note on this clone: Different DNA sequences within this sample yield the same CDR3. The rearrangement joins TRBV7-8 to TRBJ2-5, with a tentative D call TRBD1 (7 bases). CDR1 SGHVS and CDR2 FQNEAQ come from the germline V gene. This CDR3 region has 15 residues. Deletions cut 5 bases from V and 2 bases from J, with 15 bases between. DNA for the CDR3: TGTGCCAGCAGCCTCCAGACAGGGACTCAAGAGACCCAGTACTTC. Amino acids: CASSLQTGTQETQYF.

This chain joins TRBV5-6 and TRBJ2-6, with TRBD1 identical over 10 bases. After removal of 1 base from V and 4 bases from J, the junction contained 5 bases not matched to a gene. The CDR3 totals 17 residues. Germline values: CDR1 SGHDT, CDR2 YYEEEE. The CDR3 nucleotides are TGTGCCAGCAGCTTGATGGGACAGGGGTACGGGGCCAACGTCCTGACTTTC. Residues: CASSLMGQGYGANVLTF.

The V and J genes are TRBV27 and TRBJ1-4; D ambiguous. Germline CDR1 MNHEY, CDR2 SMNVEV (reference sequence). The CDR3 consists of 13 residues. Trimming left V 4 bases short and J 10 bases short, with 13 bases between. For the CDR3, the DNA is TGTGCCAGCAGTTCCCCCAACACCCGAAAACTGTTTTTT. Translated: CASSSPNTRKLFF.

V and J are TRBV9 and TRBJ2-7; D is uncertain. The germline gives CDR1 SGDLS, CDR2 YYNGEE. The V end lost 0 bases, the J end lost 5 bases, and 12 bases lay between the germline ends. This CDR3 has 14 amino acids. CDR3 in DNA: TGTGCCAGCAGCGTAGGGTCCCCCTTAGACGAGCAGTACTTC. Translating gives CASSVGSPLDEQYF.

The chain has TRBV27 and TRBJ2-7, with TRBD1 identical over 10 bases. The CDR3 sequence is 14 residues long. Germline CDR1 is MNHEY and CDR2 is SMNVEV (reference sequence). Losses at the gene ends were 6 bases for V and 5 bases for J; bases not matched to a gene: 7. The DNA for the CDR3 is TGTGCCAGCAGACCCGGGACAGGGGCACACGAGCAGTACTTC. This sequence encodes CASRPGTGAHEQYF.

The chain combines TRBV11-2 with TRBJ2-7; TRBD1 is a possible D gene (6 bases). The germline CDR1 and CDR2 sequences are SGHAT and FQNNGV. The CDR3 contains 17 residues. With 5 bases removed from V and 9 bases from J, the gap between germline ends came to 29 bases. CDR3 amino acids: CASSLGSVGQRFTMQYF. DNA of the CDR3: TGTGCCAGCAGCCTCGGGTCCGTCGGACAGAGATTTACGATGCAGTACTTC.

The rearrangement joins TRBV6-5 to TRBJ1-6; D remains unclear. The CDR3 consists of 14 residues. CDR1 is MNHEY and CDR2 is SVGAGI in the germline V gene. Trimming took 1 base from V and 11 from J, leaving 12 bases between them. This CDR3 reads CASSYLAGVAPLHF. The DNA of the CDR3 is TGTGCCAGCAGTTACTTAGCCGGTGTGGCACCCCTCCACTTT.

This clone was detected only once. V usage is TRBV7-2 and J usage is TRBJ2-1; perhaps TRBD2 as D (5 bases). The germline V gene has CDR1 SGHTA and CDR2 FQGNSA. This CDR3 contains 16 residues. V dropped 3 bases and J dropped 5 bases, with 17 bases sitting between them. CDR3 nucleotides: TGTGCCAGCAGCTTCCCGGTGGAGCGGAGAGACAATGAGCAGTTCTTC. It encodes CASSFPVERRDNEQFF. Together with reference TRBV7-2 and TRBJ2-1, the CDR3 gives the full variable domain: GAGVSQSPSNKVTEKGKDVELRCDPISGHTALYWYRQSLGQGLEFLIYFQGNSAPDKSGLPSDRFSAERTGGSVSTLTIQRTQQEDSAVYLCASSFPVERRDNEQFFGPGTRLTVL.

The V and J genes are TRBV11-2 and TRBJ2-1, with 8 bases aligning to TRBD1. The CDR3 length is 17 residues. Germline assignment: CDR1 SGHAT and CDR2 FQNNGV. V lost 5 bases, J lost 0 bases, and 9 bases stayed unmatched. CDR3 coding DNA: TGTGCCAGCAGCGTGATGCCCGGGACAGGCTCCTACAATGAGCAGTTCTTC. Protein sequence: CASSVMPGTGSYNEQFF.